The 4 T cell receptor beta chains given below trace back to one sample, sequenced in a study of Graves' ophthalmopathy and Graves' hyperthyroidism. RNA transcripts provided the template for amplifying TCR beta CDR3 regions. First-round RT-PCR with HTBI primers preceded a second-round multiplex PCR. One entry per CDR3 protein, called by TCRdb with MiXCR from the multiplex PCR reads. In the table there are roughly 220,000 distinct CDR3 sequences, 45% of which are singletons. The material sequenced was peripheral blood. These receptors were obtained from an adult man with Graves' ophthalmopathy.

Only a few counts were recorded for this clonotype. The chain links TRBV20-1 to TRBJ2-5; D is ambiguous. CDR1 DFQATT and CDR2 SNEGSKA come from the germline V gene (reference sequence). This CDR3 is 12 amino acids long. The germline V and J ends were trimmed by 2 bases and 1 base, with 5 bases remaining between them. The CDR3 nucleotides read TGCAGTGCTAGACAGCTCCAAGAGACCCAGTACTTC. This encodes CSARQLQETQYF.

This clonotype was picked up many times. V and J are TRBV29-1 and TRBJ1-3; D is undetermined. Germline V gene data show CDR1 as SQVTM and CDR2 as ANQGSEA. CDR3 length: 12 amino acids. Trimming removed 4 bases from V and 1 base from J, with 5 bases in between. The CDR3 sequence is CSVVRSGNTIYF. The CDR3 nucleotides read TGCAGCGTTGTGAGGTCTGGAAACACCATATATTTT.

The CDR3 bases are TGTGCCATCAGTATACAGGGGGGGAACACTGAAGCTTTCTTT. Translating gives CAISIQGGNTEAFF. The chain couples TRBV10-3 to TRBJ1-1, with TRBD1 matching over 8 bases. The CDR3 spans 14 residues. V lost 5 bases, J lost 1 base, and 3 bases stayed unmatched. The germline V gene encodes CDR1 ENHRY and CDR2 SYGVKD.

This clonotype was detected many times. The DNA of the CDR3 is TGTGCCACCAGCAGGACAGACCAAGAGACCCAGTACTTC. Residues: CATSRTDQETQYF. This chain joins TRBV15 and TRBJ2-5; a possible D gene is TRBD1 (5 bases). CDR3 length equals 13 residues. Trimming took off 3 bases at V and 0 bases at J, with 5 bases between the two ends. Germline-derived CDR1 and CDR2 are LNHNV and YYDKDF (reference sequence).